Listed below are T cell receptor beta chains from one sample, sequenced in a study of CD8 T cell repertoires and HIV-1 epitope variants. These TCRs' antigens remain unknown. Method: immunoSEQ multiplex PCR; TCRdb's copy keeps in-frame clones and lacks some. This table has 5,900 or so clones, approximately 60% appearing once. The sequenced material came from cultured CD8+ T cells derived from PBMCs. These receptors came from a male donor with HIV. The CDR3 runs from the conserved cysteine through the conserved F or W. The D gene is left open where the match is weak. Expanded clones are given a class, and other clones once, few, many or no size at all.

CDR3nt: TGTGCCAGTAGTAGAAACAGGGGAGGGAATCAGCCCCAGCATTTT
CDR3aa: CASSRNRGGNQPQHF
v_gene: TRBV19
abundance: few
j_gene: TRBJ1-5
d_gene: TRBD1

CDR3nt: TGTGCCAGCAGCTTAGCTGGAGCGGCCTACTATGGCTACACCTTC
CDR3aa: CASSLAGAAYYGYTF
v_gene: TRBV7-9
abundance: -
j_gene: TRBJ1-2
d_gene: -

CDR3nt: TGTGCCAGCAGCCTGGGTACCGGACAGGACTACGAGCAGTACTTC
CDR3aa: CASSLGTGQDYEQYF
v_gene: TRBV4-2
abundance: -
j_gene: TRBJ2-7
d_gene: TRBD1

CDR3nt: TGCAGCGTTCAAGGAGTACTAGCGGAGTACACAGATACGCAGTATTTT
CDR3aa: CSVQGVLAEYTDTQYF
v_gene: TRBV29-1
abundance: few
j_gene: TRBJ2-3
d_gene: TRBD2

CDR3nt: TGTGCCAGCAGCTTACGTCTTAGGGGATTTAGCTCCTACGAGCAGTACTTC
CDR3aa: CASSLRLRGFSSYEQYF
v_gene: TRBV5-6
abundance: -
j_gene: TRBJ2-7
d_gene: -

CDR3nt: TGTGCCAGTGCAGCGGGGGTTATATACAATGAGCAGTTCTTC
CDR3aa: CASAAGVIYNEQFF
v_gene: TRBV19
abundance: few
j_gene: TRBJ2-1
d_gene: TRBD2

CDR3nt: TGTGCCAGCAGCCGAAGAGAGGGAGTGGGAGATACGCAGTATTTT
CDR3aa: CASSRREGVGDTQYF
v_gene: TRBV11-3
abundance: medium-sized
j_gene: TRBJ2-3
d_gene: -

CDR3nt: TGTGCCAGCAGTTTATCTAGCGGGGAGCCTCCAAAGACCCAGTACTTC
CDR3aa: CASSLSSGEPPKTQYF
v_gene: TRBV27
abundance: -
j_gene: TRBJ2-5
d_gene: TRBD2

CDR3nt: TGTGCCACCAGCAGAGCAACCTTAGCGGGGGACTCCTACGAGCAGTACTTC
CDR3aa: CATSRATLAGDSYEQYF
v_gene: TRBV15
abundance: -
j_gene: TRBJ2-7
d_gene: TRBD2

CDR3nt: TGTGCCAGCAGTCCCCGACTGGGCGACCTCTACGAGCAGTACTTC
CDR3aa: CASSPRLGDLYEQYF
v_gene: TRBV28
abundance: medium-sized
j_gene: TRBJ2-7
d_gene: -

CDR3nt: TGTGCCAGCAGCTTGGGGGCGCAAGAGACCCAGTACTTC
CDR3aa: CASSLGAQETQYF
v_gene: TRBV5-6
abundance: -
j_gene: TRBJ2-5
d_gene: -

CDR3nt: TGCGCCAGCAGTGAGTCGGCAGGGACTGCTCGAGCTTTCTTT
CDR3aa: CASSESAGTARAFF
v_gene: TRBV10-1
abundance: -
j_gene: TRBJ1-1
d_gene: -

CDR3nt: TGTGCCAGCAGCTTAGGCGGGGAGAATGAAGCTTTCTTT
CDR3aa: CASSLGGENEAFF
v_gene: TRBV11-3
abundance: few
j_gene: TRBJ1-1
d_gene: -

CDR3nt: TGTGCCTGGATCCTAGGGGCTAGCGGTGAGACCCAGTACTTC
CDR3aa: CAWILGASGETQYF
v_gene: TRBV30
abundance: -
j_gene: TRBJ2-5
d_gene: TRBD2

CDR3nt: TGTGCCAGCAGCTTAGGACTAGCGGGGATCTCCTACGAGCAGTACTTC
CDR3aa: CASSLGLAGISYEQYF
v_gene: TRBV5-6
abundance: -
j_gene: TRBJ2-7
d_gene: TRBD2

CDR3nt: TGTGCCAGCAGCTTAGGGGGGAGAGAGCAGTACTTC
CDR3aa: CASSLGGREQYF
v_gene: TRBV7-9
abundance: -
j_gene: TRBJ2-7
d_gene: -

CDR3nt: TGTGCCAGCAGTGAGGGACAGGGTTCTTACGAGCAGTACTTC
CDR3aa: CASSEGQGSYEQYF
v_gene: TRBV2
abundance: few
j_gene: TRBJ2-7
d_gene: TRBD1

CDR3nt: TGCGCCAGCAGCTTGTATGCCGGGGGCTACGAGCAGTACTTC
CDR3aa: CASSLYAGGYEQYF
v_gene: TRBV5-1
abundance: -
j_gene: TRBJ2-7
d_gene: -

CDR3nt: TGTGCCTGGAGTCAGGCGGAGACTGAAGCTTTCTTT
CDR3aa: CAWSQAETEAFF
v_gene: TRBV30
abundance: few
j_gene: TRBJ1-1
d_gene: -

CDR3nt: TGTGCCAGCAGGAGAGGACGGAAGAACACTGAAGCTTTCTTT
CDR3aa: CASRRGRKNTEAFF
v_gene: TRBV6-1
abundance: -
j_gene: TRBJ1-1
d_gene: -

CDR3nt: TGTGCCAGTAGTATCGATAGTGCCGGGGAGCTGTTTTTT
CDR3aa: CASSIDSAGELFF
v_gene: TRBV19
abundance: -
j_gene: TRBJ2-2
d_gene: -

CDR3nt: TGTGCCAGCAGCCGGGACGTCACCGGGGAGCTGTTTTTT
CDR3aa: CASSRDVTGELFF
v_gene: TRBV6-5
abundance: -
j_gene: TRBJ2-2
d_gene: -

CDR3nt: TGTGCCAGCAGCCCAGAGGGACAGCCCTACTACGAGCAGTACTTC
CDR3aa: CASSPEGQPYYEQYF
v_gene: TRBV9
abundance: few
j_gene: TRBJ2-7
d_gene: TRBD1

CDR3nt: TGTGCCAGCAGCTCGGAGGGCTATAGCAATCAGCCCCAGCATTTT
CDR3aa: CASSSEGYSNQPQHF
v_gene: TRBV7-2
abundance: few
j_gene: TRBJ1-5
d_gene: -

CDR3nt: TGTGCCAGCAGCCCCACCGGGGGTGAGCAGTTCTTC
CDR3aa: CASSPTGGEQFF
v_gene: TRBV7-9
abundance: few
j_gene: TRBJ2-1
d_gene: -

CDR3nt: TGTGCCAGCAGTTTAGGAGGGCAGGGCGGAGAGACCCAGTACTTC
CDR3aa: CASSLGGQGGETQYF
v_gene: TRBV27
abundance: once
j_gene: TRBJ2-5
d_gene: -

CDR3nt: TGCGCCAGCAGCCAAGGAGGGAGCACTGAAGCTTTCTTT
CDR3aa: CASSQGGSTEAFF
v_gene: TRBV4-1
abundance: -
j_gene: TRBJ1-1
d_gene: -

CDR3nt: TGTGCCATCAGGCCCGGGGGGAACACTGAAGCTTTCTTT
CDR3aa: CAIRPGGNTEAFF
v_gene: TRBV10-3
abundance: -
j_gene: TRBJ1-1
d_gene: -

CDR3nt: TGCGCCAGCAGCCAATCCGCCCAGGCGGCAGATACGCAGTATTTT
CDR3aa: CASSQSAQAADTQYF
v_gene: TRBV4-1
abundance: once
j_gene: TRBJ2-3
d_gene: -

CDR3nt: TGTGCCAGCAGTTTCGGGGCAGGGGATCAGCCCCAGCATTTT
CDR3aa: CASSFGAGDQPQHF
v_gene: TRBV28
abundance: -
j_gene: TRBJ1-5
d_gene: -

CDR3nt: TGCGCCAGCAGCCCGGAGGGGGGGACGCGGTATGGCTACACCTTC
CDR3aa: CASSPEGGTRYGYTF
v_gene: TRBV5-1
abundance: -
j_gene: TRBJ1-2
d_gene: -

CDR3nt: TGTGCCTGGAGTTCGGGACAGGGGAATGGCGAGACCCAGTACTTC
CDR3aa: CAWSSGQGNGETQYF
v_gene: TRBV30
abundance: -
j_gene: TRBJ2-5
d_gene: TRBD1

CDR3nt: TGTGCCAGCAGTCTAGAGGAGGACAATGAGCAGTTCTTC
CDR3aa: CASSLEEDNEQFF
v_gene: TRBV28
abundance: -
j_gene: TRBJ2-1
d_gene: -

CDR3nt: TGCGCCAGCAGCCAGGGGGGGGGCGTCTCCTACGAGCAGTACTTC
CDR3aa: CASSQGGGVSYEQYF
v_gene: TRBV4-1
abundance: -
j_gene: TRBJ2-7
d_gene: -

CDR3nt: TGTGCCAGCAGCGGACGAGGGGGGGAGAGACAAGAGACCCAGTACTTC
CDR3aa: CASSGRGGERQETQYF
v_gene: TRBV9
abundance: -
j_gene: TRBJ2-5
d_gene: -

CDR3nt: TGCGCCAGCAGCCAAGCTACAGGGTTAGATACGCAGTATTTT
CDR3aa: CASSQATGLDTQYF
v_gene: TRBV4-1
abundance: few
j_gene: TRBJ2-3
d_gene: -

CDR3nt: TGTGCCAGTAGTATCTCTGGGCGGGGGTACAATGAGCAGTTCTTC
CDR3aa: CASSISGRGYNEQFF
v_gene: TRBV19
abundance: -
j_gene: TRBJ2-1
d_gene: TRBD2

CDR3nt: TGCGCCAGCAGTGAGGGACAGGGGGCTTACGAGCAGTACTTC
CDR3aa: CASSEGQGAYEQYF
v_gene: TRBV10-2
abundance: -
j_gene: TRBJ2-7
d_gene: TRBD1

CDR3nt: TGTGCCAGCAGTCCATGGACTAGCGGGAGTCTCTACAATGAGCAGTTCTTC
CDR3aa: CASSPWTSGSLYNEQFF
v_gene: TRBV28
abundance: once
j_gene: TRBJ2-1
d_gene: TRBD2

CDR3nt: TGTGCCAGCGGCCTGCTGGGGGGTAGGCGTCGCGAGCAGTACTTC
CDR3aa: CASGLLGGRRREQYF
v_gene: TRBV5-4
abundance: -
j_gene: TRBJ2-7
d_gene: -

CDR3nt: TGTGCCAGCCTCAAGGGGACCTACGCAGCTTTCTTT
CDR3aa: CASLKGTYAAFF
v_gene: TRBV28
abundance: few
j_gene: TRBJ1-1
d_gene: -

CDR3nt: TGTGCCAGCAGCTACCGGGGACTAGCGGGGGTACAAGAGACCCAGTACTTC
CDR3aa: CASSYRGLAGVQETQYF
v_gene: TRBV28
abundance: once
j_gene: TRBJ2-5
d_gene: TRBD2

CDR3nt: TGTGCCAGCAGCCTGGACTTTAGCACAGATACGCAGTATTTT
CDR3aa: CASSLDFSTDTQYF
v_gene: TRBV5-4
abundance: -
j_gene: TRBJ2-3
d_gene: -

CDR3nt: TGTGCCAGTACCCCGGACAGGTTAAGCAATCAGCCCCAGCATTTT
CDR3aa: CASTPDRLSNQPQHF
v_gene: TRBV19
abundance: large
j_gene: TRBJ1-5
d_gene: TRBD1

CDR3nt: TGTGCCTCGGGCGGGGTAAACACTGAAGCTTTCTTT
CDR3aa: CASGGVNTEAFF
v_gene: TRBV15
abundance: -
j_gene: TRBJ1-1
d_gene: -

CDR3nt: TGTGCCAGCAGTTCCGACGGGGAAAAACTGTTTTTT
CDR3aa: CASSSDGEKLFF
v_gene: TRBV6-5
abundance: -
j_gene: TRBJ1-4
d_gene: -

CDR3nt: TGCGCCAGCAGCTTGGTCTCTGGGACAGGTCAGCCCCAGCATTTT
CDR3aa: CASSLVSGTGQPQHF
v_gene: TRBV5-1
abundance: -
j_gene: TRBJ1-5
d_gene: TRBD1

CDR3nt: TGCGCCAGCAAATACGCCGGGACAGGGGGCATGGATGGCTACACCTTC
CDR3aa: CASKYAGTGGMDGYTF
v_gene: TRBV10-2
abundance: -
j_gene: TRBJ1-2
d_gene: TRBD1

CDR3nt: TGTGCCAGCAGTGAGGACAGACTACCCACAGATACGCAGTATTTT
CDR3aa: CASSEDRLPTDTQYF
v_gene: TRBV25-1
abundance: -
j_gene: TRBJ2-3
d_gene: -

CDR3nt: TGTGCCAGCAGCAGGGACCAGGAGGGTCAGCCCCAGCATTTT
CDR3aa: CASSRDQEGQPQHF
v_gene: TRBV11-2
abundance: -
j_gene: TRBJ1-5
d_gene: -

CDR3nt: TGTGCCAGCAACCCAGAGCCTAGCGGGAGGTTCCACGAGCAGTACTTC
CDR3aa: CASNPEPSGRFHEQYF
v_gene: TRBV5-4
abundance: -
j_gene: TRBJ2-7
d_gene: TRBD2

CDR3nt: TGTGCCAGCAGCTCCGGGACCTTTAACACCGGGGAGCTGTTTTTT
CDR3aa: CASSSGTFNTGELFF
v_gene: TRBV5-8
abundance: -
j_gene: TRBJ2-2
d_gene: -